Below, 9 T cell receptor beta chains from the same sample are listed, as sequenced in a study of T cell changes during pregnancy in multiple sclerosis. Method: immunoSEQ multiplex PCR; TCRdb's copy keeps in-frame clones and lacks some. The data show approximately 90,000 clones, approximately 90% seen once. Sequences were derived from peripheral blood, sampled before pregnancy. The receptor source for this set is a female donor with multiple sclerosis, enrolled in a pregnancy study.

This sequence joins TRBV2 and TRBJ1-2, with unresolved D. The CDR3 is 11 amino acids. Looked up from germline, CDR1 is SNHLY and CDR2 is FYNNEI. Trimming cost V 3 bases and J 5 bases, with 4 bases left between them. In DNA, the CDR3 is TGTGCCAGCAGTGATTCTTATGGCTACACCTTC. Translating gives CASSDSYGYTF.

The gene calls are TRBV5-5 and TRBJ2-3, with D perhaps TRBD1 (7 bases). V lost 1 base and J lost 4, with 13 bases in between. The V gene's germline CDR1 is SGHKS and CDR2 YYEKEE (reference sequence). The CDR3 loop spans 15 amino acids. The CDR3 is CASSLSGGNADTQYF. In DNA form, the CDR3 reads TGTGCCAGCAGCTTGTCAGGGGGGAACGCAGATACGCAGTATTTT.

The V gene is TRBV2, the J gene TRBJ1-1; a possible D gene is TRBD1 (6 bases). V was cut by 8 bases and J by 1 base, with 11 bases left in between. CDR3 length: 13 residues. Germline V gene data show CDR1 as SNHLY and CDR2 as FYNNEI. This chain's CDR3 is CASSRGGNTEAFF. CDR3 bases: TGTGCCAGCTCCAGAGGGGGGAACACTGAAGCTTTCTTT.

The chain carries TRBV7-3 and TRBJ1-1; no reliable D call. Trimming took 5 bases from V and 0 from J, leaving 7 bases between them. Germline-derived CDR1 and CDR2 are SGHTA and FQGTGA. The length of the CDR3 is 13 residues. CDR3 loop: CASSLEMNTEAFF. The CDR3, as DNA: TGTGCCAGCAGCCTCGAGATGAACACTGAAGCTTTCTTT. The full variable domain, its missing parts supplied by reference TRBV7-3 and TRBJ1-1, is GAGVSQTPSNKVTEKGKYVELRCDPISGHTALYWYRQSLGQGPEFLIYFQGTGAADDSGLPNDRFFAVRPEGSVSTLKIQRTERGDSAVYLCASSLEMNTEAFFGQGTRLTVV.

The CDR3, as DNA: TGTGCCAGCAGCCTTAACAGGGCTCTAGGCAGCACTGAAGCTTTCTTT. Amino acids: CASSLNRALGSTEAFF. V and J are TRBV5-4 and TRBJ1-1; possible D gene TRBD1, 6 bases. Germline values: CDR1 SGHNT, CDR2 YYREEE (reference sequence). With 4 bases removed from V and 4 bases from J, the gap between germline ends came to 20 bases. The CDR3 spans 16 residues.

CDR3 DNA: TGTGCCAGCAGTTACATGACAGGGTCGGAAGAGACCCAGTACTTC. Protein sequence: CASSYMTGSEETQYF. The chain carries TRBV6-5 and TRBJ2-5, with TRBD1 matching over 7 bases. With V trimmed by 2 bases and J by 3 bases, 6 bases remained unmatched. CDR1 is MNHEY and CDR2 is SVGAGI in the germline V gene. This CDR3 is built from 15 residues.

V gene TRBV4-3 combines with J gene TRBJ1-4, with 7 bases that match TRBD1. Germline lookup yields CDR1 LGHNA and CDR2 YSLEER. The CDR3 consists of 18 residues. V shed 3 bases, J shed 2 bases, and the junction held 12 bases outside the gene matches. As DNA, the CDR3 is TGCGCCAGCAGCCAGGCCCCACTCACAGGGGCTACTAATGAAAAACTGTTTTTT. Protein product: CASSQAPLTGATNEKLFF.

This clone was found a few times. CDR3 DNA sequence: TGTGCCAGCAGTACCTTCGGACAGGGGGTCACCTACGAGCAGTACTTC. The encoded protein is CASSTFGQGVTYEQYF. The chain links TRBV28 to TRBJ2-7; 10 bases agree with TRBD1. Germline lookup yields CDR1 MDHEN and CDR2 SYDVKM. The CDR3 is made up of 16 amino acids. The junction had 9 bases not matched to a gene; V was cut back by 5 bases and J by 2 bases.

The chain couples TRBV25-1 to TRBJ2-2, with 13 bases identical to TRBD2. CDR3 length: 17 amino acids. V lost 4 bases, J lost 7 bases, and 9 bases stayed unmatched. Germline CDR1 is MGHDK and CDR2 is SYGVNS. CDR3 loop: CASSGILTSGRNGELFF. In nucleotides, the CDR3 is TGTGCCAGCAGTGGGATCCTGACTAGCGGGAGGAACGGGGAGCTGTTTTTT.